This paragraph covers one TCR beta chain sequence. The data stem from a study of blood T cell repertoires in COVID-19. Study details: Sites in the United States, Italy and Spain provided acute and convalescent COVID-19 samples. PBMCs, B-cell-depleted T cells, or T cells provided the cDNA or gDNA that made up the material.

CDR1 and CDR2 from the germline V gene are MNHNY and SVGAGI (reference sequence). There are 15 residues in the CDR3. Between the trimmed V and J ends, which lost 6 bases and 9 bases, there was a span of 21 bases. Per the authors' pipeline: It was from reference gene primer amplification that nucleated cell counts were estimated. The method was immunoSEQ multiplex PCR; TCRdb's version includes in-frame clones alone and lacks a portion of them. That table supplies the V and J calls and clone size; D and trimming were determined from the DNA. Found here are roughly 95,000 clones, roughly 78% of them singletons; the top ten hold about 7%.

The clonotype was recovered from a man aged 45-65 years with active or convalescent COVID-19. Sample: peripheral blood. The rearrangement joins TRBV6-6 to TRBJ2-1; a possible D gene is TRBD2 (5 bases). The CDR3 reads CASSPSVGSGVEQFF. The CDR3, as DNA: TGTGCCAGCAGCCCCTCGGTGGGCTCCGGGGTTGAGCAGTTCTTC.